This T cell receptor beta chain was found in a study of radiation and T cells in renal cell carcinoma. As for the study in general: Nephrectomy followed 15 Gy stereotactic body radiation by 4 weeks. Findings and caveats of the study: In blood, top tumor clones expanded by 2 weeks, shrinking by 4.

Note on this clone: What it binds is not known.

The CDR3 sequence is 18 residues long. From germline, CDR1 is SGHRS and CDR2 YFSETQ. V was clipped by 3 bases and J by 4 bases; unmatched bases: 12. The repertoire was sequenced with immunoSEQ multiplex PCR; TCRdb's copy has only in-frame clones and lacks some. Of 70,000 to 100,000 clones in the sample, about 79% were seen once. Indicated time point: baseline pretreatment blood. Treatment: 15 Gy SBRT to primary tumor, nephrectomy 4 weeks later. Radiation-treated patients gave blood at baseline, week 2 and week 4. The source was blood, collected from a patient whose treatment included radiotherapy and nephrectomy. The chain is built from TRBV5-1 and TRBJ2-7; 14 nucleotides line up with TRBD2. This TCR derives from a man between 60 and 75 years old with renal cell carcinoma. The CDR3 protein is CASSSDRGLAGVKYEQYF. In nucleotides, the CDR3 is TGCGCCAGCAGCTCGGACAGGGGACTAGCGGGAGTCAAGTACGAGCAGTACTTC.